The rows below give T cell receptor beta chains drawn from one sample of a study of metastatic and nonmetastatic thyroid tumors. TCRdb reprocessed the PCR reads using MiXCR. The data contain about 28,000 clones, roughly 15% of them singletons. The material sequenced was blood. The source is a female donor with papillary thyroid cancer or a benign thyroid nodule (not recorded which). Some clones in this sample may be carry-over from other donors' samples. Each CDR3 is given with its conserved first and last residue. Each record gives: CDR3 length, D gene, J gene, clone size, V gene, CDR3 DNA, CDR3 protein. The D gene is left open where the match is weak. Size values are once, few and many counts, or a class for expanded clones, and some rows have none.

len: 17
d_gene: NA
j_gene: TRBJ2-3
abundance: many
v_gene: TRBV14
CDR3nt: TGTGCCGGCAGCCAAGCTTGGGACATACTAAAAAGGGATACGCAGTATTTT
CDR3aa: CAGSQAWDILKRDTQYF

len: 15
d_gene: TRBD2
j_gene: TRBJ2-7
abundance: many
v_gene: TRBV28
CDR3nt: TGTGCCAGCAGTGTTAGCGGGGGGTCTTACTACGAGCAGTACTTC
CDR3aa: CASSVSGGSYYEQYF

len: 16
d_gene: TRBD2
j_gene: TRBJ2-5
abundance: many
v_gene: TRBV27
CDR3nt: TGTGCCAGCAGTCGGGGGGGAGGAGGCATACAAGAGACCCAGTACTTC
CDR3aa: CASSRGGGGIQETQYF

len: 17
d_gene: NA
j_gene: TRBJ2-3
abundance: many
v_gene: TRBV6-1
CDR3nt: TGTGCCAGCAGTGAAGGCCTCAGACCCCTCCACACAGATACGCAGTATTTT
CDR3aa: CASSEGLRPLHTDTQYF

len: 15
d_gene: TRBD2
j_gene: TRBJ2-1
abundance: many
v_gene: TRBV5-8
CDR3nt: TGTGCCAGCCCCAGCGGGACTGGAAGATACAATGAGCAGTTCTTC
CDR3aa: CASPSGTGRYNEQFF

len: 14
d_gene: NA
j_gene: TRBJ2-7
abundance: NA
v_gene: TRBV7-6
CDR3nt: TGTGCCAGCAGCTCGGGGAGCAGGGGACACTGGCAGTACTTC
CDR3aa: CASSSGSRGHWQYF

len: 12
d_gene: NA
j_gene: TRBJ1-2
abundance: NA
v_gene: TRBV20-1
CDR3nt: TGCAGTAAGGGCAGGGAGGGCACAGGGCACACCTTC
CDR3aa: CSKGREGTGHTF

len: 13
d_gene: NA
j_gene: TRBJ2-5
abundance: many
v_gene: TRBV5-1
CDR3nt: TGCGCCAGCAGCACGGACTCGATAGAGACCCAGTACTTC
CDR3aa: CASSTDSIETQYF

len: 17
d_gene: TRBD2
j_gene: TRBJ2-1
abundance: NA
v_gene: TRBV20-1
CDR3nt: TGCAGTGTTAGAGCCGAGACCGGGACTAGCGTCTACAATGAGCAGTTCTTC
CDR3aa: CSVRAETGTSVYNEQFF

len: 17
d_gene: TRBD1
j_gene: TRBJ2-7
abundance: few
v_gene: TRBV27
CDR3nt: TGTGCCAGCAGTTTAAGGGGACAGGGTAGGAGGGCCTACGAGCAGTACTTC
CDR3aa: CASSLRGQGRRAYEQYF

len: 14
d_gene: NA
j_gene: TRBJ1-5
abundance: NA
v_gene: TRBV12-3/TRBV12-4
CDR3nt: TGTGCCAGCAGTCCGGGACATGGCAACCAGCCCCAGCATTTT
CDR3aa: CASSPGHGNQPQHF

len: 15
d_gene: NA
j_gene: TRBJ2-3
abundance: NA
v_gene: TRBV28
CDR3nt: TGTGCTAGCAGTTTAGGGGGATGGATCACAGATACGCAGTATTTT
CDR3aa: CASSLGGWITDTQYF

len: 15
d_gene: TRBD1
j_gene: TRBJ1-2
abundance: NA
v_gene: TRBV28
CDR3nt: TGTGCCAGCAGTTTTGGTGGGGACAGGGGCTATGGCTACACCTTC
CDR3aa: CASSFGGDRGYGYTF

len: 13
d_gene: TRBD2
j_gene: TRBJ2-5
abundance: many
v_gene: TRBV5-1
CDR3nt: TGCGCCAGTCTAGCGGGAGTGGGCGAGACCCAGTACTTC
CDR3aa: CASLAGVGETQYF

len: 13
d_gene: NA
j_gene: TRBJ1-5
abundance: many
v_gene: TRBV20-1
CDR3nt: TGCAGTGCCAAAGGATGGGACGATCAGCCCCAGCATTTT
CDR3aa: CSAKGWDDQPQHF

len: 13
d_gene: NA
j_gene: TRBJ2-7
abundance: many
v_gene: TRBV28
CDR3nt: TGTGCCAGCAGTTTAGGATTCTCCTACGAGCAGTACTTC
CDR3aa: CASSLGFSYEQYF

len: 15
d_gene: TRBD2
j_gene: TRBJ2-3
abundance: NA
v_gene: TRBV20-1
CDR3nt: TGCAGTGCACACCCATCTAGCGGGAGCACAGATACTCATTATTTT
CDR3aa: CSAHPSSGSTDTHYF

len: 14
d_gene: NA
j_gene: TRBJ1-2
abundance: many
v_gene: TRBV28
CDR3nt: TGTGCCAGCAGTTCGGGGGGACCCGTGGGTGGCTACACCTTC
CDR3aa: CASSSGGPVGGYTF

len: 14
d_gene: TRBD2
j_gene: TRBJ2-5
abundance: NA
v_gene: TRBV2
CDR3nt: TGTGCCAGCGGCCCGGGGAGGGGCCAGGAGACCCAGTACTTC
CDR3aa: CASGPGRGQETQYF

len: 12
d_gene: NA
j_gene: TRBJ2-5
abundance: many
v_gene: TRBV20-1
CDR3nt: TGCAGTGCTAGTCCCGACCAAGAGACCCAGTACTTC
CDR3aa: CSASPDQETQYF

len: 16
d_gene: TRBD2
j_gene: TRBJ2-7
abundance: medium-sized
v_gene: TRBV28
CDR3nt: TGTGCCAGCAGTCCGACTAGCGGGAGACGTTTTTACGAGCAGTACTTC
CDR3aa: CASSPTSGRRFYEQYF

len: 15
d_gene: TRBD1
j_gene: TRBJ1-5
abundance: NA
v_gene: TRBV20-1
CDR3nt: TGCAGTGCTACGCGGGACAGGGGACTCAATCAGCCCCAGCATTTT
CDR3aa: CSATRDRGLNQPQHF

len: 16
d_gene: NA
j_gene: TRBJ2-7
abundance: NA
v_gene: TRBV3-1
CDR3nt: TGTGCCAGCAGCGAGACGCTAGAGAAAGCCTCCTACGAGCAGTACTTC
CDR3aa: CASSETLEKASYEQYF

len: 13
d_gene: NA
j_gene: TRBJ1-3
abundance: many
v_gene: TRBV5-1
CDR3nt: TGCGACTCCATCAATAACTCTGGAAACACCATATATTTT
CDR3aa: CDSINNSGNTIYF

len: 15
d_gene: TRBD1
j_gene: TRBJ2-7
abundance: many
v_gene: TRBV6-1
CDR3nt: TGTGCCAGCAGTATTCCGGGACAGGGTTCCTACGAGCAGTACTTC
CDR3aa: CASSIPGQGSYEQYF

len: 14
d_gene: NA
j_gene: TRBJ1-5
abundance: NA
v_gene: TRBV7-2
CDR3nt: TGTGCCAGCAGCTTAGTTCCCGGGGATCAGCCCCAGCATTTT
CDR3aa: CASSLVPGDQPQHF

len: 16
d_gene: TRBD2
j_gene: TRBJ2-7
abundance: NA
v_gene: TRBV6-1
CDR3nt: TGTGCCAGCACCTACACAACTAGCGGGAGTACTCACGAGCAGTACTTC
CDR3aa: CASTYTTSGSTHEQYF

len: 13
d_gene: TRBD2
j_gene: TRBJ2-3
abundance: many
v_gene: TRBV20-1
CDR3nt: TGCAGTGCTAGGAGGGGAGGGACAGATACGCAGTATTTT
CDR3aa: CSARRGGTDTQYF

len: 12
d_gene: TRBD1
j_gene: TRBJ2-7
abundance: many
v_gene: TRBV19
CDR3nt: TGTGCCACCGGACAGGGGCGATACGAGCAGTACTTC
CDR3aa: CATGQGRYEQYF

len: 15
d_gene: NA
j_gene: TRBJ1-2
abundance: many
v_gene: TRBV5-1
CDR3nt: TGCGCCAGCAGCTTGAATACAGATACTAACTATGGCTACACCTTC
CDR3aa: CASSLNTDTNYGYTF

len: 11
d_gene: NA
j_gene: TRBJ2-1
abundance: many
v_gene: TRBV20-1
CDR3nt: TGCAGTGCTGCCCGGGACCGCGAGCAGTTCTTC
CDR3aa: CSAARDREQFF

len: 12
d_gene: NA
j_gene: TRBJ2-7
abundance: many
v_gene: TRBV28
CDR3nt: TGTGCCAGCAGCTCTAGAATCTACGAGCAGTACTTC
CDR3aa: CASSSRIYEQYF

len: 14
d_gene: NA
j_gene: TRBJ1-1
abundance: many
v_gene: TRBV10-3
CDR3nt: TGTGCCATCAGACCGGGACCTGAGAGTGATGAAGCTTTCTTT
CDR3aa: CAIRPGPESDEAFF

len: 18
d_gene: NA
j_gene: TRBJ2-6
abundance: many
v_gene: TRBV24-1
CDR3nt: TGTGCCACCAGTGGTCCCCTCGAGGGGACCTCTGGGGCCAACGTCCTGACTTTC
CDR3aa: CATSGPLEGTSGANVLTF

len: 15
d_gene: TRBD1
j_gene: TRBJ1-6
abundance: many
v_gene: TRBV28
CDR3nt: TGTGCCAGCAGCTCCGCCGGGACAGGGTATTCACCCCTCCACTTT
CDR3aa: CASSSAGTGYSPLHF

len: 16
d_gene: TRBD2
j_gene: TRBJ2-3
abundance: many
v_gene: TRBV20-1
CDR3nt: TGCAGTGCTAGAGGCGGGAGGGCCGCTAGCACAGATACGCAGTATTTT
CDR3aa: CSARGGRAASTDTQYF

len: 12
d_gene: NA
j_gene: TRBJ1-5
abundance: many
v_gene: TRBV3-1
CDR3nt: TGTGCCAGCAGCCAAGGCAATCAGCCCCAGCATTTT
CDR3aa: CASSQGNQPQHF

len: 13
d_gene: NA
j_gene: TRBJ2-5
abundance: many
v_gene: TRBV28
CDR3nt: TGTGCCAGCAGTTTGGGCCAGCGAAAGACCCAGTACTTC
CDR3aa: CASSLGQRKTQYF

len: 15
d_gene: NA
j_gene: TRBJ2-1
abundance: many
v_gene: TRBV4-2
CDR3nt: TGTGCCAGCAGCCAAGCCGCTAGCCCCTACAATGAGCAGTTCTTC
CDR3aa: CASSQAASPYNEQFF

len: 13
d_gene: NA
j_gene: TRBJ1-1
abundance: many
v_gene: TRBV12-3/TRBV12-4
CDR3nt: TGTGCCAGCACTTACAGGGTAAACACTGAAGCTTTCTTT
CDR3aa: CASTYRVNTEAFF

len: 15
d_gene: TRBD2
j_gene: TRBJ2-7
abundance: NA
v_gene: TRBV27
CDR3nt: TGTGCCAGCAGTCCCCGACTAGCGGGATATTACGAGCAGTACTTC
CDR3aa: CASSPRLAGYYEQYF

len: 15
d_gene: NA
j_gene: TRBJ2-3
abundance: many
v_gene: TRBV27
CDR3nt: TGTGCCAGCAATGTTTGGGGGGCGAGGACAGATACGCAGTATTTT
CDR3aa: CASNVWGARTDTQYF

len: 15
d_gene: NA
j_gene: TRBJ1-5
abundance: many
v_gene: TRBV20-1
CDR3nt: TGCAGTGCTAGTGCAAAGACAGCCGGCAATCAGCCCCAGCATTTT
CDR3aa: CSASAKTAGNQPQHF

len: 16
d_gene: NA
j_gene: TRBJ1-1
abundance: NA
v_gene: TRBV9
CDR3nt: TGTGCCAGCAGCACACCTGGGCAGGGACTGAACACTGAAGCTTTCTTT
CDR3aa: CASSTPGQGLNTEAFF

len: 10
d_gene: NA
j_gene: TRBJ1-2
abundance: many
v_gene: TRBV6-1
CDR3nt: TGTGCCAGCAGAGAAGATGGCTACACCTTC
CDR3aa: CASREDGYTF

len: 17
d_gene: TRBD2
j_gene: TRBJ2-5
abundance: NA
v_gene: TRBV5-1
CDR3nt: TGCGCCAGCAGCGCTCCGGGTGCGGGGGGCATGAAAGAGACCCAGTACTTC
CDR3aa: CASSAPGAGGMKETQYF

len: 14
d_gene: NA
j_gene: TRBJ1-2
abundance: NA
v_gene: TRBV5-5
CDR3nt: TGTGCCAGCAGCGGATTTCCTTCGTCAGGTGGCTACACCTTC
CDR3aa: CASSGFPSSGGYTF

len: 13
d_gene: NA
j_gene: TRBJ2-5
abundance: NA
v_gene: TRBV7-7
CDR3nt: TGTGCCAGCAGCTTAAAATCCCAAGAGACCCAGTACTTC
CDR3aa: CASSLKSQETQYF

len: 13
d_gene: NA
j_gene: TRBJ2-5
abundance: many
v_gene: TRBV5-6
CDR3nt: TGTGCCAGCAGCTTCAGCCTTGGGGAGACCCAGTACTTC
CDR3aa: CASSFSLGETQYF

len: 13
d_gene: NA
j_gene: TRBJ2-1
abundance: many
v_gene: TRBV6-1
CDR3nt: TGTGCCAGCCTTCAAGCTTCTAGCAATGAGCAGTTCTTC
CDR3aa: CASLQASSNEQFF

len: 16
d_gene: NA
j_gene: TRBJ2-4
abundance: many
v_gene: TRBV11-2
CDR3nt: TGTGCCAGCAGCTTAGCATCGGGACTAGCCAAAAACATTCAGTACTTC
CDR3aa: CASSLASGLAKNIQYF

len: 14
d_gene: NA
j_gene: TRBJ2-7
abundance: many
v_gene: TRBV2
CDR3nt: TGTGCCAGCAGTGGCGAGGCGAGGCCCTACGAGCAGCACTTC
CDR3aa: CASSGEARPYEQHF

len: 16
d_gene: TRBD1
j_gene: TRBJ2-7
abundance: NA
v_gene: TRBV19
CDR3nt: TGTGCCAGTAGTATGTCCCCTCCGGACAGGGGGTACGAGCAGTACTTC
CDR3aa: CASSMSPPDRGYEQYF

len: 15
d_gene: NA
j_gene: TRBJ1-4
abundance: NA
v_gene: TRBV6-1
CDR3nt: TGCGCCAGCAGTGAAGTGCCAGGGAGTGATGAAAAACTGTTTTTT
CDR3aa: CASSEVPGSDEKLFF

len: 14
d_gene: NA
j_gene: TRBJ2-1
abundance: few
v_gene: TRBV6-1
CDR3nt: TGTGCCAGCAGAAACCTCGGTTTGAAAGTGGAGCAGTTCTTC
CDR3aa: CASRNLGLKVEQFF

len: 13
d_gene: TRBD1
j_gene: TRBJ2-5
abundance: NA
v_gene: TRBV30
CDR3nt: TGTGCCTCCACCGGGACAGGGATACAGACCCAGTACTTC
CDR3aa: CASTGTGIQTQYF

len: 14
d_gene: NA
j_gene: TRBJ2-7
abundance: once
v_gene: TRBV11-2
CDR3nt: TGTGCCAGCAGCGGACAACAGGGCTCCTACGAGCAGTACTTC
CDR3aa: CASSGQQGSYEQYF

len: 13
d_gene: NA
j_gene: TRBJ2-7
abundance: NA
v_gene: TRBV6-1
CDR3nt: TGTGTCAGCAGTACACTCCCGGGACACCGGGAGTACTTC
CDR3aa: CVSSTLPGHREYF

len: 16
d_gene: NA
j_gene: TRBJ2-1
abundance: many
v_gene: TRBV13
CDR3nt: TGTGCCAGCAGCTTAGAACCCGGGAGCTCCTACAATGAGCAGTTCTTC
CDR3aa: CASSLEPGSSYNEQFF